This T cell receptor beta chain was sequenced for a study of Ad26.COV2.S vaccination and SARS-CoV-2 variants. Overall study: Ad26.COV2.S given intramuscularly, once or twice 56 days apart. General study findings and limits: After vaccination, reports described spike-specific CD8+ and CD4+ T cell responses as showing substantial breadth. Measurement of non-spike TCR breadth gave similar results in vaccine and placebo recipients.

A note on this clone: Its specificity is unknown.

TCRdb keeps only in-frame clones here, not all; method: immunoSEQ multiplex PCR. Of 350,000 to 550,000 clones listed, roughly 87% were seen once; the top ten hold approximately 2.5%. Treatment indicated: 15 to 20 received Ad26.COV2.S at low or high dose, single or two shots; about 5 received placebo; per-sample allocation not given. The investigators took samples on day 63 after the first vaccine or placebo injection. This Boston cohort included adults aged 18-55 years. Germline V lookup: CDR1 LGHDT, CDR2 YNNKEL (reference sequence). The V and J ends lost 1 base and 4 bases respectively, with 14 bases between them. The CDR3 covers 16 residues.

The receptor was derived from a person aged 18-60 years who received the Ad26.COV2.S COVID-19 vaccine or a placebo. This specimen consisted of peripheral blood, obtained in a trial of Ad26.COV2.S vaccine versus placebo. The chain has TRBV3-1 (or the pseudogene TRBV3-2) and TRBJ1-5, with D unresolved. Here the CDR3 DNA reads TGTGCCAGCAGCCAAGTCTGCCAGGCAAGGAATCAGCCCCAGCATTTT. This encodes CASSQVCQARNQPQHF.